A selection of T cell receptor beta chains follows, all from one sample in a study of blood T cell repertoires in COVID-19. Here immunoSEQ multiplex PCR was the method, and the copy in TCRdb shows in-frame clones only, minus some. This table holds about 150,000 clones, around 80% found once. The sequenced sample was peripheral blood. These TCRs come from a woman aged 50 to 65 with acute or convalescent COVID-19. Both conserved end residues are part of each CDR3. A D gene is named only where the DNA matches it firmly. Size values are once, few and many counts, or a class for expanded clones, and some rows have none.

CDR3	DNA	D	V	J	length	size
CAISESAGGEYTQYF	TGTGCCATCAGTGAGTCGGCTGGGGGGGAATATACGCAGTATTTT	TRBD2	TRBV10-3	TRBJ2-3	15	-
CASSILGGFGYTF	TGTGCCAGTAGTATCCTAGGGGGTTTTGGCTACACCTTC	-	TRBV19	TRBJ1-2	13	-
CASSPRTGRQYF	TGTGCCAGCAGTCCTAGGACAGGCCGTCAGTACTTC	TRBD1	TRBV2	TRBJ2-7	12	-
CASSNQGQGPWEDSPLHF	TGTGCCAGCAGTAACCAAGGACAGGGGCCATGGGAAGATTCACCCCTCCACTTT	TRBD1	TRBV6-2/TRBV6-3	TRBJ1-6	18	-
CASSQLAGGPGTGELFF	TGTGCCAGCAGCCAACTAGCGGGAGGGCCTGGAACCGGGGAGCTGTTTTTT	TRBD2	TRBV7-3	TRBJ2-2	17	-
CASSPMRGNEQYF	TGTGCCAGCAGCCCCATGCGGGGAAACGAGCAGTACTTC	-	TRBV4-2	TRBJ2-7	13	-
CASSFGTGGYEQYF	TGTGCCAGCAGTTTTGGGACAGGGGGCTACGAGCAGTACTTC	TRBD1	TRBV28	TRBJ2-7	14	-
CATSREQGAYGYTF	TGTGCCACCAGCAGAGAACAGGGGGCTTATGGCTACACCTTC	TRBD1	TRBV15	TRBJ1-2	14	-
CASSVSGNQPQHF	TGTGCCAGCAGCGTCTCTGGCAATCAGCCCCAGCATTTT	-	TRBV5-4	TRBJ1-5	13	-
CASSVGGGPVDTQYF	TGTGCCAGCAGCGTAGGGGGGGGGCCGGTAGATACGCAGTATTTT	-	TRBV9	TRBJ2-3	15	-
CASSQGNLAGVDNEQFF	TGTGCCAGCAGCCAAGGAAACCTAGCGGGGGTAGATAATGAGCAGTTCTTC	TRBD2	TRBV7-8	TRBJ2-1	17	-
CASSAGGGRDTQYF	TGTGCCAGCAGTGCGGGAGGTGGGCGCGATACGCAGTATTTT	TRBD2	TRBV2	TRBJ2-3	14	few
CASSQDRGDQPQHF	TGTGCCAGCAGCCAAGACAGGGGGGATCAGCCCCAGCATTTT	TRBD1	TRBV3-1/TRBV3-2	TRBJ1-5	14	-
CASSPLSGGGELFF	TGCGCCAGCAGCCCCCTGTCAGGGGGAGGGGAGCTGTTTTTT	TRBD1	TRBV5-1	TRBJ2-2	14	-
CASSYTIGGLYGYTF	TGTGCCAGCAGTTATACGATAGGGGGTCTCTATGGCTACACCTTC	-	TRBV2	TRBJ1-2	15	-
CASSLWGSGSSYEQYF	TGTGCCAGCAGCTTATGGGGTAGCGGGAGCTCCTACGAGCAGTACTTC	TRBD2	TRBV7-2	TRBJ2-7	16	-
CASSLGQGAMDEQFF	TGCGCCAGCAGCTTGGGGCAGGGGGCTATGGATGAGCAGTTCTTC	TRBD1	TRBV5-1	TRBJ2-1	15	-
CATSKSSVGNSPLHF	TGTGCCACCAGTAAGAGCAGCGTTGGGAATTCACCCCTCCACTTT	-	TRBV15	TRBJ1-6	15	-
CASSVSEAGGQETQYF	TGTGCCAGCAGTGTCTCGGAGGCGGGGGGGCAAGAGACCCAGTACTTC	TRBD2	TRBV6-1	TRBJ2-5	16	few
CASSLFWGDTEAFF	TGTGCCAGCAGTTTATTTTGGGGGGACACTGAAGCTTTCTTT	-	TRBV28	TRBJ1-1	14	-
CASAFRGKRTDTQYF	TGTGCCAGCGCCTTCCGCGGTAAAAGGACAGATACGCAGTATTTT	-	TRBV5-6	TRBJ2-3	15	-
CASRLALGQGSGNTIYF	TGTGCAAGTCGCTTAGCGTTAGGACAGGGATCAGGAAACACCATATATTTT	-	TRBV12-2	TRBJ1-3	17	once
CASSHSGRAYNEQFF	TGTGCCAGCAGTCATAGCGGGAGGGCCTACAATGAGCAGTTCTTC	TRBD2	TRBV6-2/TRBV6-3	TRBJ2-1	15	-
CASGTGSTDTQYF	TGTGCCAGCGGGACAGGGTCGACAGATACGCAGTATTTT	TRBD1	TRBV3-1/TRBV3-2	TRBJ2-3	13	once
CASSSGTGSYEQYF	TGCGCCAGCAGCTCCGGGACAGGGAGTTACGAGCAGTACTTC	TRBD1	TRBV5-1	TRBJ2-7	14	-
CASSLSGGNYGYTF	TGTGCCAGCAGTTTAAGTGGAGGTAACTATGGCTACACCTTC	-	TRBV28	TRBJ1-2	14	-
CASSPQKRGEKLFF	TGTGCCAGCAGTCCGCAGAAAAGGGGCGAAAAACTGTTTTTT	-	TRBV6-2/TRBV6-3	TRBJ1-4	14	-
CASSLVRRETQYF	TGTGCCAGCAGTTTAGTGAGGAGAGAGACCCAGTACTTC	-	TRBV12-3/TRBV12-4	TRBJ2-5	13	-